The present entry profiles one T cell receptor (beta chain) with its context. The antigen remains undetermined. The data originate from a study of regulatory T cells in long-lasting Graves disease. Findings and caveats of the study: Persistent patients shared more public clonotypes (approximately 2,500) than new patients (more than 900).

Arm-PCR with iRepertoire HTBI primers amplified the CDR3 regions for these TCR beta libraries. Authors' processing steps: Identification of gene segments yielded over 60 TRBV and more than eleven TRBJ across samples. TCRdb itself ran the multiplex PCR reads through MiXCR, one entry per CDR3 protein. Here the V and J calls rest on TCRdb's processing, not on the authors' analysis. The sample yields approximately 400,000 distinct CDR3 sequences, 15% to 19% seen once. This sample's time point: newly diagnosed GD, antithyroid drugs for less than 3 months. Isolated PBMC RNA provided the starting material for the TCR library. The sequence came from a female donor with Graves disease. The sequenced sample was peripheral blood mononuclear cells (PBMCs), obtained at new diagnosis, from a patient treated with antithyroid drugs.

The CDR3 nucleotides read TGTGCCAGCACCCAGGGGATTAGCGGTTACGAGCAGTACTTC. Amino acids: CASTQGISGYEQYF. The chain joins TRBV6-1 to TRBJ2-7; D tentatively fits TRBD1 or TRBD2 (6 bases each). V lost 7 bases to trimming and J lost 4 bases, with 17 bases between them. This CDR3 is built from 14 residues. From germline, CDR1 is MNHNS and CDR2 SASEGT.